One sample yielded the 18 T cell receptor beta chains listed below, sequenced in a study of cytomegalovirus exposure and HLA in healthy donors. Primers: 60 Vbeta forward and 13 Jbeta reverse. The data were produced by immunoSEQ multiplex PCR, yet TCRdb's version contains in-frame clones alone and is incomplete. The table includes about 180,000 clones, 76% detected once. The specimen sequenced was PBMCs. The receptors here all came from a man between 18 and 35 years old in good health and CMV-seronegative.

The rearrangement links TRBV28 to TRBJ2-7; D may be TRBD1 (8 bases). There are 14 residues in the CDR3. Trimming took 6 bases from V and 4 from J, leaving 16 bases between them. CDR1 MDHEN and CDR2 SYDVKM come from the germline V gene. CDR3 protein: CASRQGGRWYEQYF. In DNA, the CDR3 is TGTGCCAGCAGACAGGGGGGGCGGTGGTACGAGCAGTACTTC.

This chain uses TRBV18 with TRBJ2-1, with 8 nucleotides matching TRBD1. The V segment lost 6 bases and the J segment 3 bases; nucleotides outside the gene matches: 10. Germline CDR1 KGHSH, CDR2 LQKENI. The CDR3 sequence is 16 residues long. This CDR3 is CASSQTGGQIYNEQFF. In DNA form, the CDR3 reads TGTGCCAGCTCCCAAACAGGGGGGCAGATCTACAATGAGCAGTTCTTC.

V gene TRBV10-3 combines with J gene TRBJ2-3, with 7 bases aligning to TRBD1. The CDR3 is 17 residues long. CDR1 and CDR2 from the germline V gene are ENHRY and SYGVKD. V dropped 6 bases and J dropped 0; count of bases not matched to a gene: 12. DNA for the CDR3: TGTGCCATCAGGACCAACAGGGGTGAAACTAGCACAGATACGCAGTATTTT. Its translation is CAIRTNRGETSTDTQYF.

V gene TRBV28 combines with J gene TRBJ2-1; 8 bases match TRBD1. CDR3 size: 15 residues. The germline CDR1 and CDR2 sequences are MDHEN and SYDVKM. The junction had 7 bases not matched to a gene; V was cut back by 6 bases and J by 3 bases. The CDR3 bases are TGTGCCAGCAGGCCCGACAGGGGTGGCTACAATGAGCAGTTCTTC. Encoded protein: CASRPDRGGYNEQFF.

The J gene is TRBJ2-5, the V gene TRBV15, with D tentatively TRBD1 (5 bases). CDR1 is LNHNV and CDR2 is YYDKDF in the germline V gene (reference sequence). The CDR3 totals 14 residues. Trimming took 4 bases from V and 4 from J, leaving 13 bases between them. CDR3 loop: CATSTGHQVETQYF. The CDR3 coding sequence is TGTGCCACCAGCACCGGACACCAGGTAGAGACCCAGTACTTC.

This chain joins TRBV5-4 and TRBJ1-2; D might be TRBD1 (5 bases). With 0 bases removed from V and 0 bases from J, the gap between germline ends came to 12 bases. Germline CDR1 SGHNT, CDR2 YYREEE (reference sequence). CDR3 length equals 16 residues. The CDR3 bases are TGTGCCAGCAGCTTGGGGCAGGGAAGGGCTAACTATGGCTACACCTTC. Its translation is CASSLGQGRANYGYTF.

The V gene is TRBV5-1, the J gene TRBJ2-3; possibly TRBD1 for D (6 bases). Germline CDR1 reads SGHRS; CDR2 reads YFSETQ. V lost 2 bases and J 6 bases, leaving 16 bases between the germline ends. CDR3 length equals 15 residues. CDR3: CASSLGQGFRDTQYF. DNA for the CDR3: TGCGCCAGCAGCTTAGGGCAGGGGTTCAGGGATACGCAGTATTTT. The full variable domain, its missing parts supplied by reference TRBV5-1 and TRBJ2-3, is KAGVTQTPRYLIKTRGQQVTLSCSPISGHRSVSWYQQTPGQGLQFLFEYFSETQRNKGNFPGRFSGRQFSNSRSEMNVSTLELGDSALYLCASSLGQGFRDTQYFGPGTRLTVL.

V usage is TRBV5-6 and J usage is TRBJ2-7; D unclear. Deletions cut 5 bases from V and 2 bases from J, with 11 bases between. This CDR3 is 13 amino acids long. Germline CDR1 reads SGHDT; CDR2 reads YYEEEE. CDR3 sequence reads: CASSRGRTYEQYF. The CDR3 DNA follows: TGTGCCAGCAGTCGTGGCAGAACCTACGAGCAGTACTTC.

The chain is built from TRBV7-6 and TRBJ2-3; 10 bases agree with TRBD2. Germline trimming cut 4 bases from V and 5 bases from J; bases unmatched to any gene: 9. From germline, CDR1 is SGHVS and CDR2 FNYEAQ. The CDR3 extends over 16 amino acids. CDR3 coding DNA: TGTGCCAGCAGCTCTATAGCGGGGGGTCATATAGATACGCAGTATTTT. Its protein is CASSSIAGGHIDTQYF.

In DNA, the CDR3 is TGTGCCAGCGAAGGTCGGGGTGGCTCACCCCTCCACTTT. It codes for CASEGRGGSPLHF. The genes are TRBV2 and TRBJ1-6, with D uncertain. V lost 8 bases and J 10 bases, leaving 15 bases between the germline ends. This CDR3 is 13 amino acids long. Germline CDR1 reads SNHLY; CDR2 reads FYNNEI. Supplemented by reference TRBV2 and TRBJ1-6, the full variable domain reads EPEVTQTPSHQVTQMGQEVILRCVPISNHLYFYWYRQILGQKVEFLVSFYNNEISEKSEIFDDQFSVERPDGSNFTLKIRSTKLEDSAMYFCASEGRGGSPLHFGNGTRLTVT.

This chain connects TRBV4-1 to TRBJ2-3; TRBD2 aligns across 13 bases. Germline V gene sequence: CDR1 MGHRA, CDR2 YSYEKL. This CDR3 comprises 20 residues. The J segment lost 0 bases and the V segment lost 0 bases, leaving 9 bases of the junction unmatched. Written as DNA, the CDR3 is TGCGCCAGCAGCCAAGATCGAGGGACTAGCGGGGACCCTAGCACAGATACGCAGTATTTT. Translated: CASSQDRGTSGDPSTDTQYF.

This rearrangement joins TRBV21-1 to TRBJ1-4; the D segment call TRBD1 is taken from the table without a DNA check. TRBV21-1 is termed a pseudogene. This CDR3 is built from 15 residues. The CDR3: CASSKVKGPGEKLFF. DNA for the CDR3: TGTGCCAGCAGCAAAGTAAAGGGGCCGGGTGAAAAACTGTTTTTT.

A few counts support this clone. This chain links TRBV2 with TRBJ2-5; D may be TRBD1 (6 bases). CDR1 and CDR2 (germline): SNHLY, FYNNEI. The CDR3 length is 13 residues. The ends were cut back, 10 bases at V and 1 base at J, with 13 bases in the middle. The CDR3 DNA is TGTGCCACACAGGGTGGAAGCCAAGAGACCCAGTACTTC. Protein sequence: CATQGGSQETQYF.

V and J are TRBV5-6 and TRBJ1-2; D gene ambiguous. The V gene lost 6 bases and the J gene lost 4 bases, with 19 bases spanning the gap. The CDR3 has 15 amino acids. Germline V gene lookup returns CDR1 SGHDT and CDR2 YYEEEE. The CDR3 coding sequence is TGTGCCAGCACCCCGGTTGGCGCGGCGGGCTATGGCTACACCTTC. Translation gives CASTPVGAAGYGYTF.

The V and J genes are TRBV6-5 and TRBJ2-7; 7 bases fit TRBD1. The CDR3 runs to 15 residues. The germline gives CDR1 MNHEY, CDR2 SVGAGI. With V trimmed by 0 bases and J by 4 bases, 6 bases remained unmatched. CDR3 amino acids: CASSYSKPRGYEQYF. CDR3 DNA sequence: TGTGCCAGCAGTTACTCGAAACCCAGGGGGTACGAGCAGTACTTC.

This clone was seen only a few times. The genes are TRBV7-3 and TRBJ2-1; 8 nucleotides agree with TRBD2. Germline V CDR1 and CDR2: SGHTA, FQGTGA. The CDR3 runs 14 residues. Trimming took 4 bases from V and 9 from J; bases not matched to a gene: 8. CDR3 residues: CASSSGLGAPEQFF. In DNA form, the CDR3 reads TGTGCCAGCAGCTCGGGACTAGGGGCCCCTGAGCAGTTCTTC.

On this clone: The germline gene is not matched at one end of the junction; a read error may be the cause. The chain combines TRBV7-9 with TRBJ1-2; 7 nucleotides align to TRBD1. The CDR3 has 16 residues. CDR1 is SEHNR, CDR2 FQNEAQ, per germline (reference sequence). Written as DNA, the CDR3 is TGTTCCAGCAGCTTAGATACAAGGACAGGACAGAAGGGCTACACCTTC. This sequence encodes CSSSLDTRTGQKGYTF.

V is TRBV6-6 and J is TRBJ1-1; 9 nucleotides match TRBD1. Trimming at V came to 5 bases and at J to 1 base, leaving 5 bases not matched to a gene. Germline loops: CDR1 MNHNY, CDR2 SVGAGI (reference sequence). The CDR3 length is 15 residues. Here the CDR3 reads CASSNTGGRNTEAFF. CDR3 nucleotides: TGTGCCAGCAGTAATACAGGGGGCCGGAACACTGAAGCTTTCTTT.